A selection of T cell receptor beta chains follows, all from one sample in a study of radiotherapy plus CTLA-4 blockade in lung cancer. The protocol was immunoSEQ multiplex PCR, while the TCRdb copy is restricted to in-frame clones and leaves out a portion. The profile shows roughly 110,000 clones, about four fifths of them singletons. The sample here was peripheral blood, taken from a patient treated with radiotherapy plus ipilimumab. These receptors came from a human donor with non-small cell lung cancer that progressed on radiotherapy plus ipilimumab. Some clones in this sample may be carry-over from other donors' samples. CDR3s include the opening cysteine and the closing phenylalanine or tryptophan. D genes are given only for firm matches.

v_call,j_call,d_call,cdr3_aa
TRBV15,TRBJ1-1,.,CATSRGRGEGNTEAFF
TRBV28,TRBJ1-1,.,CASSSRVLNTEAFF
TRBV2,TRBJ1-1,TRBD1,CASRRDRDLSEAFF
TRBV21-1,TRBJ1-4,.,CASSKGGQGRYEKLFF
TRBV10-1,TRBJ1-5,.,CAGRLQRNQPQHF
TRBV5-1,TRBJ2-7,TRBD1,CASSRGTGPGHPGSYEQYF
TRBV29-1,TRBJ1-5,.,CSVVNSWGQPQHF
TRBV6-1,TRBJ2-1,TRBD1,CASSALYRGTYNEQFF
TRBV5-5,TRBJ2-5,.,CASSFGIQETQYF
TRBV27,TRBJ2-1,.,CASSYSGSKYEQFF
TRBV9,TRBJ2-1,TRBD2,CASSVGTSGSSYNEQFF
TRBV11-3,TRBJ2-7,TRBD2,CASSQDFERGYYEQYF
TRBV7-2,TRBJ1-1,.,CASSFNQGLEAFF
TRBV2,TRBJ2-2,TRBD1,CASKGDRFTGELFF
TRBV9,TRBJ2-1,.,CASSVRLPRGAGSYNEQFF
TRBV5-4,TRBJ1-2,.,CASSSIVWGRGLFGYTF
TRBV29-1,TRBJ1-4,TRBD1,CSVQKGGTANEKLFF
TRBV5-1,TRBJ2-1,.,CASSLAGFDEQFF
TRBV7-2,TRBJ2-7,.,CASSPRMAYEQYF
TRBV11-1,TRBJ1-1,TRBD1,CASSQDRVEAFF
TRBV6-1,TRBJ2-7,TRBD1,CASSNAGTGLYEQYF
TRBV4-2,TRBJ2-7,.,CASSQESASAYEQYF
TRBV20-1,TRBJ2-5,TRBD2,CSSGAQETQYF
TRBV6-5,TRBJ1-4,.,CASSPVENEKLFF
TRBV5-4,TRBJ2-5,.,CASSLAGGGQETQYF
TRBV10-2,TRBJ1-1,.,CASSWGRLNTEAFF
TRBV7-2,TRBJ1-3,TRBD1,CASSLTGGFGGNTIYF
TRBV29-1,TRBJ2-2,.,CSVESGTGELFF
TRBV5-1,TRBJ2-7,.,CASSFDSPYEQYF
TRBV28,TRBJ1-1,TRBD1,CAGRTGGLGEAFF
TRBV19,TRBJ1-1,.,CASSSPYEAFF
TRBV5-1,TRBJ1-1,.,CASSFSALNTEAFF
TRBV5-1,TRBJ2-7,TRBD1,CASSSGGPSLWEQYF
TRBV20-1,TRBJ1-2,.,CSAGSYGYTF
TRBV28,TRBJ1-1,.,CASSLFDGGAFF
TRBV11-2,TRBJ2-1,.,CASSLVDFPEQFF
TRBV5-1,TRBJ1-2,TRBD1,CASSSGTGGFGYGYTF
TRBV4-1,TRBJ1-2,.,CASSQAGKIPWPGYTF
TRBV29-1,TRBJ2-5,.,CSVERGTGETQYF
TRBV23-1,TRBJ1-2,.,CASSRPSVGPAPTWELANYGYTF
TRBV2,TRBJ2-2,TRBD1,CASRMGQGAGTGELFF
TRBV28,TRBJ1-3,.,CASSLAGLRGNTIYF
TRBV5-1,TRBJ2-3,.,CASSSGQTDTQYF
TRBV7-2,TRBJ1-1,.,CASSLGGGIGSGAEAFF
TRBV6-5,TRBJ1-6,.,CAGKGSPLHF
TRBV10-3,TRBJ2-2,.,CAISGGTTANTGELFF
TRBV4-3,TRBJ1-4,.,CASSQTGADDEKLFF
TRBV5-1,TRBJ2-1,.,CASRSDIADYNEQFF
TRBV6-5,TRBJ1-1,.,CASSYGTPSVAFF
TRBV27,TRBJ1-1,.,CASSSLGAGTAEAFF
TRBV18,TRBJ1-3,TRBD1,CASSPPGQGAGNTIYF
TRBV7-2,TRBJ2-1,.,CASITGTPLYNEQFF
TRBV2,TRBJ1-4,TRBD1,CASSAVGQGARLFF
TRBV13,TRBJ1-1,.,CASSSSGTLEAFF
TRBV9,TRBJ1-5,TRBD1,CASSFITWQGGNQPQHF
TRBV6-5,TRBJ1-5,TRBD1,CASSSDRVSWNQHF
TRBV5-6,TRBJ2-7,.,CASSLVSGTEQYF
TRBV14,TRBJ2-3,TRBD2,CASSLKRGGLTDTQYF